Below, 30 T cell receptor beta chains from the same sample are listed, as sequenced in a study of beta chain features in type 1 diabetes. The study reverse transcribed the entire isolated RNA, so it sequenced expressed TCRB transcripts. The assay was immunoSEQ multiplex PCR, and TCRdb's table has in-frame clones only and misses some. The table shows 150,000 or so clones, with approximately 9.2% occurring only once. The specimen sequenced was central memory CD4+ T cells from blood. These receptors all come from a man aged 18 to 29 in good health.

This clone has a handful of counts. The V gene is TRBV7-2, the J gene TRBJ1-4; TRBD1 matches 7 bases. The CDR3 is made up of 15 amino acids. V lost 6 bases to trimming and J lost 2 bases; unmatched junction nucleotides: 6. Per the germline V gene, CDR1 is SGHTA and CDR2 is FQGNSA. The CDR3 DNA sequence: TGTGCCAGCAGGAGAGGGGGCGGCACTAATGAAAAACTGTTTTTT. Its translation is CASRRGGGTNEKLFF. Full variable domain (remainder filled in from reference TRBV7-2 and TRBJ1-4): GAGVSQSPSNKVTEKGKDVELRCDPISGHTALYWYRQSLGQGLEFLIYFQGNSAPDKSGLPSDRFSAERTGGSVSTLTIQRTQQEDSAVYLCASRRGGGTNEKLFFGSGTQLSVL.

This clone was found a few times. V is TRBV18 and J is TRBJ2-7, with a tentative D call TRBD1 (6 bases). The CDR3 has 14 residues. In germline, CDR1 is KGHSH, CDR2 LQKENI. Trimming stripped 3 bases from V and 2 bases from J, with 11 bases between. The CDR3 nucleotides are TGTGCCAGCTCACCTGAGGGACAAACCTACGAGCAGTACTTC. It is translated as CASSPEGQTYEQYF.

The sample holds a few counts of this clone. The V call is TRBV5-1, the J call TRBJ2-7, with D possibly matching TRBD2 (5 bases). CDR3 length: 14 amino acids. V lost 8 bases to trimming and J lost 0 bases, with 15 bases between them. Germline-derived CDR1 and CDR2 are SGHRS and YFSETQ. The CDR3 protein is CARRAALYSYEQYF. As DNA, the CDR3 is TGCGCCAGGAGGGCCGCCCTTTACTCCTACGAGCAGTACTTC.

The V and J genes are TRBV5-6 and TRBJ2-1, with D unresolved. V was clipped by 2 bases and J by 0 bases, with 9 bases between them. This CDR3 region has 15 residues. Germline V CDR1 and CDR2: SGHDT, YYEEEE. The CDR3 region is CASSFWRSSYNEQFF. CDR3 sequence (DNA): TGTGCCAGCAGCTTTTGGAGAAGCTCCTACAATGAGCAGTTCTTC.

This clone was seen repeatedly, ten times or more. This sequence joins TRBV6-5 and TRBJ2-7; TRBD1 might be the D (6 bases). Between the trimmed V and J ends, which lost 0 bases and 3 bases, there was a span of 9 bases. Germline CDR1 is MNHEY and CDR2 is SVGAGI. CDR3 length: 14 residues. Here the CDR3 reads CASSYSGQNYEQYF. The CDR3 nucleotides are TGTGCCAGCAGTTACTCAGGACAGAACTACGAGCAGTACTTC.

The chain recombines TRBV28 with TRBJ2-5; 8 bases are shared with TRBD2. Germline lookup yields CDR1 MDHEN and CDR2 SYDVKM. The CDR3 runs 15 residues. V lost 2 bases, J lost 4 bases, and 6 bases stayed unmatched. This chain's CDR3 is CASSLSGGLTETQYF. CDR3 bases: TGTGCCAGCAGTTTAAGCGGGGGCCTCACAGAGACCCAGTACTTC.

The chain is built from TRBV5-1 and TRBJ2-7, with 10 bases that match TRBD1. The CDR3 extends over 14 amino acids. V shed 4 bases, J shed 5 bases, and the junction held 6 bases outside the gene matches. Germline CDR1 and CDR2: SGHRS and YFSETQ. The CDR3 nucleotides are TGCGCCAGCAGCCGAGGGACAGGGGTCGACGAGCAGTACTTC. It translates to CASSRGTGVDEQYF.

The genes are TRBV7-8 and TRBJ2-7; D is uncertain. The V gene lost 4 bases and the J gene lost 0 bases, with 10 bases spanning the gap. The length of the CDR3 is 14 residues. Germline V lookup: CDR1 SGHVS, CDR2 FQNEAQ. The CDR3 reads CASSSRRISYEQYF. The DNA for the CDR3 is TGTGCCAGCAGCTCCCGGCGGATCTCCTACGAGCAGTACTTC.

This clone was detected only a few times. The genes are TRBV11-2 and TRBJ2-3, with D possibly being TRBD1 (7 bases). Trimming left V 5 bases short and J 0 bases short, with 12 bases between. The CDR3 has 15 amino acids. CDR1 and CDR2 from the germline V gene are SGHAT and FQNNGV. The CDR3 coding sequence is TGTGCCAGCAGCGCGGGACAGTTAAGCACAGATACGCAGTATTTT. Translated, it gives CASSAGQLSTDTQYF.

This clone was counted many times. The chain is built from TRBV2 and TRBJ2-7; possible D gene TRBD2, 5 bases. Germline CDR1 and CDR2: SNHLY and FYNNEI. The CDR3 loop spans 16 amino acids. Between the trimmed V and J ends, which lost 5 bases and 3 bases, there was a span of 20 bases. Here the CDR3 reads CASSYEGPAAGYEQYF. CDR3 in DNA: TGTGCCAGCAGTTACGAAGGACCGGCGGCGGGCTACGAGCAGTACTTC.

This clone was seen repeatedly, ten times or more. The chain employs TRBV27 and TRBJ1-6; D gene ambiguous. The V gene lost 2 bases and the J gene lost 10 bases, with 12 bases spanning the gap. Looked up from germline, CDR1 is MNHEY and CDR2 is SMNVEV (reference sequence). The CDR3 runs 14 residues. This CDR3 is CASSLIGSYSPLHF. The CDR3 DNA reads TGTGCCAGCAGTTTAATTGGGAGCTACTCACCCCTCCACTTT.

The rearrangement uses TRBV6-6 and TRBJ2-2; 9 nucleotides match TRBD1. After removal of 2 bases from V and 8 bases from J, the junction contained 6 bases not matched to a gene. Germline V CDR1 and CDR2: MNHNY, SVGAGI (reference sequence). The CDR3 extends over 15 amino acids. CDR3 nucleotides: TGTGCCAGCAGTTACCCGATGACAGGGGGTGGGGAGCTGTTTTTT. It encodes CASSYPMTGGGELFF.

On this clone: An end of the junction does not agree with germline; a read error may underlie this. The chain couples TRBV27 to TRBJ2-7, with TRBD1 matching over 8 bases. This CDR3 comprises 13 residues. Germline CDR1 MNHEY, CDR2 SMNVEV (reference sequence). The CDR3 loop reads CASIVPDREVVDF. For the CDR3, the DNA is TGTGCCAGCATAGTCCCGGACAGGGAAGTCGTCGACTTC.

This clone occurred a few times. This sequence joins TRBV2 and TRBJ2-2; no clear D. Germline V gene lookup returns CDR1 SNHLY and CDR2 FYNNEI. This CDR3 has 14 amino acids. Between the trimmed V and J ends, which lost 6 bases and 4 bases, there was a span of 12 bases. The CDR3 is CASRGVRGTGELFF. The CDR3, as DNA: TGTGCCAGCAGAGGAGTGCGAGGCACCGGGGAGCTGTTTTTT.

This clone was counted a few times. V and J are TRBV7-9 and TRBJ2-3, with 10 nucleotides matching TRBD2. Germline CDR1 SEHNR, CDR2 FQNEAQ (reference sequence). With V trimmed by 2 bases and J by 2 bases, 4 bases remained unmatched. CDR3 length: 16 amino acids. For the CDR3, the DNA is TGTGCCAGCAGCTTACGAGGACTAGCGGTCACAGATACGCAGTATTTT. Translation: CASSLRGLAVTDTQYF.

This clone was counted at least ten times. V is TRBV7-3 and J is TRBJ2-7; 8 positions agree with TRBD1. Trimming at V came to 5 bases and at J to 6 bases, leaving 6 bases not matched to a gene. The CDR3 loop spans 13 amino acids. The germline CDR1 and CDR2 sequences are SGHTA and FQGTGA. The CDR3 sequence is CASSGQGVSEQYF. For the CDR3, the DNA is TGTGCCAGCAGCGGACAGGGAGTTAGCGAGCAGTACTTC.

This clone was seen a handful of times. The rearrangement uses TRBV6-5 and TRBJ2-5, with D unclear. Deletions cut 10 bases from V and 1 base from J, with 13 bases between. The CDR3 has 13 residues. Germline V lookup: CDR1 MNHEY, CDR2 SVGAGI. The CDR3, as DNA: TGTGCCACCAAAACGTTGAGCCAAGAGACCCAGTACTTC. Its translation: CATKTLSQETQYF.

A few counts support this clone. V is TRBV10-3 and J is TRBJ2-7; TRBD1 matches at 9 bases. The trim removed 5 bases at V and 4 bases at J, leaving 3 bases unmatched. The V gene's germline CDR1 is ENHRY and CDR2 SYGVKD. The CDR3 sequence is 13 residues long. The CDR3 DNA sequence: TGTGCCATCAGTCGGACAGGGGATTACGAGCAGTACTTC. Translated: CAISRTGDYEQYF.

The CDR3 DNA is TGTGCCACCCGCGGGACTGATAATTCACCCCTCCACTTT. This sequence encodes CATRGTDNSPLHF. The gene calls are TRBV10-3 and TRBJ1-6; a weak D match, TRBD1 (5 bases). The CDR3 has 13 residues. Germline lookup yields CDR1 ENHRY and CDR2 SYGVKD. Trimming cost V 10 bases and J 5 bases, with 12 bases left between them.

The CDR3 region is CASKKGAEAGELFF. The CDR3 nucleotides are TGCGCCAGCAAAAAGGGGGCGGAGGCCGGGGAGCTGTTTTTT. This chain links TRBV5-1 with TRBJ2-2; TRBD1 matches 7 bases. Per the germline V gene, CDR1 is SGHRS and CDR2 is YFSETQ. CDR3 length: 14 residues. After removal of 6 bases from V and 6 bases from J, the junction contained 8 bases not matched to a gene.

This clone was counted a few times. The chain employs TRBV9 and TRBJ2-7; D ambiguous. Germline lookup yields CDR1 SGDLS and CDR2 YYNGEE. The CDR3 is 13 amino acids. V lost 0 bases and J lost 7, with 11 bases in between. The CDR3 is CASSVAPETEQYF. The CDR3, as DNA: TGTGCCAGCAGCGTAGCACCTGAGACAGAGCAGTACTTC.

The chain employs TRBV10-3 and TRBJ1-2, with 7 bases that match TRBD1. This CDR3 spans 15 amino acids. Germline loops: CDR1 ENHRY, CDR2 SYGVKD. The V segment lost 3 bases and the J segment 3 bases; nucleotides outside the gene matches: 7. The DNA for the CDR3 is TGTGCCATCAGTGAACGAGACAGGGATGACTATGGCTACACCTTC. Residues: CAISERDRDDYGYTF.

This clone was seen more than once but under ten times. The chain has TRBV29-1 and TRBJ2-3; a possible D gene is TRBD2 (5 bases). CDR1 is SQVTM, CDR2 ANQGSEA, per germline. V gave up 2 bases and J gave up 6 bases, with 12 bases separating them. The CDR3 consists of 13 residues. CDR3: CSVEREKGDTQYF. Here the CDR3 DNA reads TGCAGCGTTGAACGGGAAAAAGGCGATACGCAGTATTTT.

The V and J genes are TRBV9 and TRBJ1-1, with D possibly matching TRBD1 (5 bases). Germline V CDR1 and CDR2: SGDLS, YYNGEE. The CDR3 extends over 14 amino acids. Trimming removed 0 bases at V and 4 bases at J, with 10 bases between. The CDR3 here is CASSVGGVTTEAFF. The CDR3 DNA is TGTGCCAGCAGCGTAGGGGGGGTAACCACTGAAGCTTTCTTT.

The chain employs TRBV5-5 and TRBJ1-5; D is perhaps TRBD1 (5 bases). Germline lookup yields CDR1 SGHKS and CDR2 YYEKEE (reference sequence). V was trimmed by 0 bases and J by 4 bases, leaving 11 bases between them. There are 15 residues in the CDR3. CDR3 nucleotides: TGTGCCAGCAGCTTGGGGACACAGGAAAATCAGCCCCAGCATTTT. Translated, it gives CASSLGTQENQPQHF. Using reference TRBV5-5 and TRBJ1-5 for the parts outside the CDR3, the full variable domain is DAGVTQSPTHLIKTRGQQVTLRCSPISGHKSVSWYQQVLGQGPQFIFQYYEKEERGRGNFPDRFSARQFPNYSSELNVNALLLGDSALYLCASSLGTQENQPQHFGDGTRLSIL.

This clone was picked up a small number of times. The rearrangement links TRBV5-1 to TRBJ2-7; a possible D gene is TRBD1 (7 bases). The CDR3 is made up of 15 amino acids. V shed 2 bases and J shed 3 bases, with 15 bases lying between them. In germline, CDR1 is SGHRS, CDR2 YFSETQ. The CDR3 DNA sequence: TGCGCCAGCAGCTTAGGGGGGACAGATCTCTACGAGCAGTACTTC. Residues: CASSLGGTDLYEQYF.

This clone has just a few counts. V usage is TRBV11-2 and J usage is TRBJ2-2, with 10 bases identical to TRBD1. V was clipped by 2 bases and J by 6 bases; unmatched bases: 3. The CDR3 totals 15 residues. Per the germline V gene, CDR1 is SGHAT and CDR2 is FQNNGV. The CDR3 sequence is CASSLRQGAAGELFF. The CDR3 bases are TGTGCCAGCAGCTTAAGACAGGGGGCGGCCGGGGAGCTGTTTTTT.

This chain links TRBV6-1 with TRBJ2-3; 9 positions agree with TRBD2. Trimming removed 4 bases from V and 7 bases from J; junction bases left unmatched: 12. CDR3 size: 16 residues. The germline gives CDR1 MNHNS, CDR2 SASEGT. CDR3 bases: TGTGCCAGCAGTGGATGGGGAATGACTAGCGGTAATACGCAGTATTTT. Translation: CASSGWGMTSGNTQYF.

The chain links TRBV14 to TRBJ1-1; TRBD1 matches at 9 bases. The junction had 12 bases not matched to a gene; V was cut back by 4 bases and J by 3 bases. The CDR3 consists of 17 residues. Germline CDR1 SGHDN, CDR2 FVKESK. The chain's CDR3 is CASSRAQDRGGYTEAFF. The CDR3 DNA follows: TGTGCCAGCAGCCGGGCACAGGACAGGGGCGGGTACACTGAAGCTTTCTTT.

V and J are TRBV2 and TRBJ2-3; possible D gene TRBD2, 5 bases. CDR3 size: 13 residues. The germline V gene encodes CDR1 SNHLY and CDR2 FYNNEI. Trimming cost V 5 bases and J 0 bases, with 6 bases left between them. CDR3 nucleotide sequence: TGTGCCAGCAGTCGCGGGAGCACAGATACGCAGTATTTT. It translates to CASSRGSTDTQYF. Supplemented by reference TRBV2 and TRBJ2-3, the full variable domain reads EPEVTQTPSHQVTQMGQEVILRCVPISNHLYFYWYRQILGQKVEFLVSFYNNEISEKSEIFDDQFSVERPDGSNFTLKIRSTKLEDSAMYFCASSRGSTDTQYFGPGTRLTVL.